The 5 T cell receptor beta chains reported below all come from one sample, sequenced in a study of technical replicates of blood from several donors (dated by TCRdb to the late 2010s). Libraries were made using the immunoSEQ multiplex PCR assay. TCRdb took this table from immuneACCESS and kept in-frame rearrangements with V and J called. Such tables lack part of the clones; where checked against another copy, unresolved V genes explain under half of the gap, and the rest is unexplained. In this sample the table shows around 60,000 clones, almost 95% of which occur a single time. The ten largest clones capture 4.3% of the sample. Sequenced: PBMCs. These receptors were obtained from a human donor in good health. Some clones in this sample may be carry-over from other donors' samples.

This chain links TRBV6-5 with TRBJ1-2; no definite D call. This CDR3 contains 14 residues. Germline CDR1 and CDR2: MNHEY and SVGAGI. Trimming stripped 6 bases from V and 4 bases from J, with 15 bases between. CDR3 nucleotide sequence: TGTGCCAGCAGGCAATCCGAGGCAGCCTATGGCTACACCTTC. Amino acids: CASRQSEAAYGYTF.

V usage is TRBV9 and J usage is TRBJ1-1, with D unresolved. V was shortened by 0 bases and J by 6 bases, with 9 bases between the two germline ends. The CDR3 runs 13 residues. Per the germline V gene, CDR1 is SGDLS and CDR2 is YYNGEE. CDR3 sequence (DNA): TGTGCCAGCAGCGTAGTTTCTACCGCTGAAGCTTTCTTT. Protein sequence: CASSVVSTAEAFF.

The chain has TRBV11-1 and TRBJ1-1; D ambiguous. The CDR3 is 15 amino acids. Trimming took off 5 bases at V and 4 bases at J, with 17 bases between the two ends. CDR1 SGHAT and CDR2 FQDESV come from the germline V gene (reference sequence). The CDR3 DNA reads as TGTGCCAGCAGCCCTCCCTACAGTTTCTCCACTGAAGCTTTCTTT. Its translation: CASSPPYSFSTEAFF.

This chain connects TRBV7-3 to TRBJ2-1; tentative D call: TRBD1 (5 bases). The V end was cut by 5 bases, the J end by 0 bases, with 11 bases between. CDR1 and CDR2 from the germline V gene are SGHTA and FQGTGA. The CDR3 contains 15 residues. CDR3 loop: CASSLGPSSYNEQFF. CDR3 DNA sequence: TGTGCCAGCAGCCTGGGGCCCAGCTCCTACAATGAGCAGTTCTTC. Supplemented by reference TRBV7-3 and TRBJ2-1, the full variable domain reads GAGVSQTPSNKVTEKGKYVELRCDPISGHTALYWYRQSLGQGPEFLIYFQGTGAADDSGLPNDRFFAVRPEGSVSTLKIQRTERGDSAVYLCASSLGPSSYNEQFFGPGTRLTVL.

The chain couples TRBV7-3 to TRBJ1-6; TRBD1 might be the D (5 bases). Germline-derived CDR1 and CDR2 are SGHTA and FQGTGA. V lost 8 bases and J lost 2, with 13 bases in between. This CDR3 has 15 amino acids. The CDR3 region is CASLFRVPYNSPLHF. As DNA, the CDR3 is TGTGCCAGCCTTTTCAGGGTGCCCTATAATTCACCCCTCCACTTT.